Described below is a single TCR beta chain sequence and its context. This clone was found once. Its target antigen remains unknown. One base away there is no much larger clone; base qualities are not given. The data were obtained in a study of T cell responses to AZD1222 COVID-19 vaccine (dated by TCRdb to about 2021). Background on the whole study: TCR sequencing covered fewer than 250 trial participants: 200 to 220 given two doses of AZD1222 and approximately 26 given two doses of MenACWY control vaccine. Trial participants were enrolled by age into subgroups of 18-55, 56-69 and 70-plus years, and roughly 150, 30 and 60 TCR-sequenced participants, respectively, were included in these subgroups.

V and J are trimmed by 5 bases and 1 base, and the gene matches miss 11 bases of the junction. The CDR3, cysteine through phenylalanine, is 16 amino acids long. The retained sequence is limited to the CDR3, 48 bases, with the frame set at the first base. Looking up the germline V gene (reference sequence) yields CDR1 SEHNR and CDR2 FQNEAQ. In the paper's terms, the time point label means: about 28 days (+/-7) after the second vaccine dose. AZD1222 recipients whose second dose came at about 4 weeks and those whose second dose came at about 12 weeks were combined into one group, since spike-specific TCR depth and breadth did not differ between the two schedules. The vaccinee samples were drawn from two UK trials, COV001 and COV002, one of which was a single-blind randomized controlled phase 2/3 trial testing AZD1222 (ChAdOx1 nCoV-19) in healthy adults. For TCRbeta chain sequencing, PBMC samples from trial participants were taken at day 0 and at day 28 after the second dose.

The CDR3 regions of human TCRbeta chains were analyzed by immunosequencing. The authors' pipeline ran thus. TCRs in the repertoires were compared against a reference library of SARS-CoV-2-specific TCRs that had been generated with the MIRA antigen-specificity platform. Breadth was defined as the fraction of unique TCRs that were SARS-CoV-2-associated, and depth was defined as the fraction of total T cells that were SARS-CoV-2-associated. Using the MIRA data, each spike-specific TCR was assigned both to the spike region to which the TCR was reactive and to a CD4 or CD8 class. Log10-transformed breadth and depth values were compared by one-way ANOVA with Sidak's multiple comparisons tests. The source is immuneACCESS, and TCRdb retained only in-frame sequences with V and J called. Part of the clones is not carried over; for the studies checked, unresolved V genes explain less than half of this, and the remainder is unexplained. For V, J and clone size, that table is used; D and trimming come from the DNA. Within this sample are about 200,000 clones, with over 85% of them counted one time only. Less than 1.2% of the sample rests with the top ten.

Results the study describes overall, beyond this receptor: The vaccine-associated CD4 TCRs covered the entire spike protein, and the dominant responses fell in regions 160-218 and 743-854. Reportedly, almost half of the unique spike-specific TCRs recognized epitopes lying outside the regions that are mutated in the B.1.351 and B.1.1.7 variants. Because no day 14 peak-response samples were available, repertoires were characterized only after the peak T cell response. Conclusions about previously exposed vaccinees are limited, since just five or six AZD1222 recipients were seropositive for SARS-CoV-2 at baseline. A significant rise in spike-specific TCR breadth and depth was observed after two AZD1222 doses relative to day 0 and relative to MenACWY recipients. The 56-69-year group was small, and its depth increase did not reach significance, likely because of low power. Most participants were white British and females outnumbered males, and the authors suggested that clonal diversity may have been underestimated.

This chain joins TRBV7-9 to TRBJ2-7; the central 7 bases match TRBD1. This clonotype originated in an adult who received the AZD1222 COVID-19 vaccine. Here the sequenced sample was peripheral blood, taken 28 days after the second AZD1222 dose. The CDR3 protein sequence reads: CASSKPRDRGSYEQYF. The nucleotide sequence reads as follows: TGTGCCAGCAGCAAGCCCCGGGACAGAGGTTCCTACGAGCAGTACTTC. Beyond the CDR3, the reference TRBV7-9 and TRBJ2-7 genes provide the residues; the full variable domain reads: DTGVSQNPRHKITKRGQNVTFRCDPISEHNRLYWYRQTLGQGPEFLTYFQNEAQLEKSRLLSDRFSAERPKGSFSTLEIQRTEQGDSAMYLCASSKPRDRGSYEQYFGPGTRLTVT.